The 10 T cell receptor beta chains reported below all come from one sample, sequenced in a study of blood T cell repertoires in COVID-19 (dated by TCRdb to about 2020). Library preparation was by the immunoSEQ multiplex PCR assay. Not all clones reach the TCRdb copy of this immuneACCESS table, which keeps in-frame sequences only. Checked studies attribute under half of the gap to unresolved V genes and leave the rest unexplained. The sample profile shows about 210,000 clones; 84% of them were found once. The ten biggest clones cover 7.5% to 9% of the sample. The sequencing input was peripheral blood. The receptors come from an elderly woman with COVID-19, enrolled during active disease.

The chain is built from TRBV9 and TRBJ2-2; 11 bases are a match to TRBD2. The CDR3 runs 15 residues. In germline, CDR1 is SGDLS, CDR2 YYNGEE. The V segment lost 0 bases and the J segment 6 bases; nucleotides outside the gene matches: 1. The CDR3 region is CASSVELAGAGELFF. The CDR3 nucleotides are TGTGCCAGCAGCGTAGAACTAGCGGGAGCCGGGGAGCTGTTTTTT.

In its sample, this clone was seen once. The chain recombines TRBV7-9 with TRBJ1-3; 8 nucleotides align to TRBD1. V was clipped by 0 bases and J by 2 bases; unmatched bases: 0. The CDR3 extends over 15 amino acids. Per the germline V gene, CDR1 is SEHNR and CDR2 is FQNEAQ (reference sequence). CDR3 residues: CASSLATGAGNTIYF. The CDR3 nucleotides read TGTGCCAGCAGCTTAGCGACAGGGGCTGGAAACACCATATATTTT.

The chain employs TRBV18 and TRBJ1-1, with 10 bases fitting TRBD1. Germline V gene data show CDR1 as KGHSH and CDR2 as LQKENI. Trimming cost V 3 bases and J 4 bases; bases outside gene matches: 5. The CDR3 is 15 amino acids. Written as DNA, the CDR3 is TGTGCCAGCTCACCTGGAGGACAGGGGGTCACTGAAGCTTTCTTT. This encodes CASSPGGQGVTEAFF.

This chain connects TRBV5-1 to TRBJ2-2, with TRBD1 matching over 7 bases. This CDR3 contains 12 residues. Germline lookup yields CDR1 SGHRS and CDR2 YFSETQ. Losses at the gene ends were 5 bases for V and 6 bases for J; bases not matched to a gene: 1. This chain's CDR3 is CASRQGAGELFF. DNA of the CDR3: TGCGCCAGCAGGCAGGGGGCCGGGGAGCTGTTTTTT.

The chain couples TRBV15 to TRBJ1-1; possible D gene TRBD1, 6 bases. Germline loops: CDR1 LNHNV, CDR2 YYDKDF (reference sequence). V lost 1 base, J lost 3 bases, and 12 bases lay in between. The CDR3 sequence is 15 residues long. The CDR3 region is CATSRGTGRDTEAFF. The CDR3 DNA reads TGTGCCACCAGCAGAGGTACAGGGCGGGACACTGAAGCTTTCTTT. The complete variable domain, with remaining parts taken from reference TRBV15 and TRBJ1-1, reads DAMVIQNPRYQVTQFGKPVTLSCSQTLNHNVMYWYQQKSSQAPKLLFHYYDKDFNNEADTPDNFQSRRPNTSFCFLDIRSPGLGDTAMYLCATSRGTGRDTEAFFGQGTRLTVV.

In its sample, this clone was seen many times. J is TRBJ1-2 and V is TRBV14, with D maybe TRBD1 (5 bases). Trimming pared 6 bases from V and 4 bases from J, leaving 12 bases between. CDR1 and CDR2 from the germline V gene are SGHDN and FVKESK. The CDR3 consists of 13 residues. This CDR3 reads CASSHGGGYGYTF. The CDR3 DNA is TGTGCCAGCAGTCATGGCGGGGGCTATGGCTACACCTTC.

About this clone: A junction boundary mismatches the germline segment, possibly from a read error. The chain joins TRBV27 to TRBJ1-1, with 7 bases matching TRBD1. The length of the CDR3 is 18 residues. Germline lookup yields CDR1 MNHEY and CDR2 SMNVEV (reference sequence). CDR3 residues: CASSLLRGDSSMNTEAFF. DNA of the CDR3: TGTGCCAGCAGTTTACTCAGGGGGGACTCCAGCATGAACACCGAAGCTTTCTTT.

V and J are TRBV7-8 and TRBJ2-3; 10 nucleotides match TRBD1. Germline assignment: CDR1 SGHVS and CDR2 FQNEAQ. This CDR3 has 20 amino acids. Trimming took 4 bases from V and 1 from J; bases not matched to a gene: 17. CDR3 loop: CASSSASTGGLSPGTDTQYF. The CDR3, as DNA: TGTGCCAGCAGCTCCGCATCGACAGGGGGCTTATCCCCCGGCACAGATACGCAGTATTTT.

The V and J genes are TRBV7-3 and TRBJ2-6, with D maybe TRBD1 (6 bases). The V gene lost 5 bases and the J gene lost 3 bases, with 11 bases spanning the gap. The CDR3 totals 15 residues. The germline V gene has CDR1 SGHTA and CDR2 FQGTGA. The CDR3 here is CASSITGSGANVLTF. The CDR3 DNA is TGTGCCAGCAGCATTACAGGGAGTGGGGCCAACGTCCTGACTTTC. Based on the CDR3 plus reference TRBV7-3 and TRBJ2-6, the full variable domain is GAGVSQTPSNKVTEKGKYVELRCDPISGHTALYWYRQSLGQGPEFLIYFQGTGAADDSGLPNDRFFAVRPEGSVSTLKIQRTERGDSAVYLCASSITGSGANVLTFGAGSRLTVL.

The V call is TRBV5-1, the J call TRBJ1-2, with 9 bases aligning to TRBD1. This CDR3 has 14 residues. Germline values: CDR1 SGHRS, CDR2 YFSETQ. Trimming at V came to 3 bases and at J to 5 bases, leaving 5 bases not matched to a gene. This CDR3 is CASSSGQGEYGYTF. The CDR3 DNA follows: TGCGCCAGCAGCTCGGGACAGGGCGAATATGGCTACACCTTC.